The T cell receptor beta chain described here comes from a study of CD8 T cells in ankylosing spondylitis. TCRdb recomputed calls from the 5' RACE reads with MiXCR, one row per CDR3 protein. The sample carries around 160,000 distinct CDR3 sequences, 9.5% to 13% recorded once. The V and J ends lost 1 base and 7 bases respectively, with 11 bases between them. This CDR3 has 15 amino acids. Germline V gene sequence: CDR1 MGHDK, CDR2 SYGVNS. This clonotype was recorded at least ten times. Antigen specificity is unknown. Study conclusions and caveats: About 8 highly homologous variants made up a TCR beta motif, and this motif appeared characteristic of ankylosing spondylitis blood. Disease-linked clones reportedly showed significant enrichment in matched ankylosing spondylitis synovial fluid. Reactive arthritis synovial fluid and blood were previously reported to contain some motif variants.

Sequencing was done on a sample of blood, either unsorted or a sorted T cell fraction (not recorded which). The J gene is TRBJ1-6, the V gene TRBV25-1, with D tentatively TRBD1 (5 bases). The sequence derives from a male donor with ankylosing spondylitis or in good health (not recorded which). The CDR3 sequence is CASSEFADSNSPLHF. CDR3 nucleotide sequence: TGTGCCAGCAGTGAATTTGCAGACAGCAATTCACCCCTCCACTTT.